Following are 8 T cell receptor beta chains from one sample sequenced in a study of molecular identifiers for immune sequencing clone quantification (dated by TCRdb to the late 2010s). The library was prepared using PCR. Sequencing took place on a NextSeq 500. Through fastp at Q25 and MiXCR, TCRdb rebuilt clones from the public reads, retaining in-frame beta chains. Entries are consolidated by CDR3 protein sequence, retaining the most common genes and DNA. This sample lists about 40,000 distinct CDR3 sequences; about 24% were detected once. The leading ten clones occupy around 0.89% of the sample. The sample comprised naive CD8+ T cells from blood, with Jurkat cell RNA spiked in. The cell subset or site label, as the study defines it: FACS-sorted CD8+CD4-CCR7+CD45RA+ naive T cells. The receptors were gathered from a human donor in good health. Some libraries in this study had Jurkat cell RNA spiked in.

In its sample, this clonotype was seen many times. The CDR3 loop is CASDDATTEAFF. The CDR3 nucleotides are TGTGCTAGTGATGACGCTACCACTGAAGCTTTCTTT. V usage is TRBV12-5 and J usage is TRBJ1-1; D remains ambiguous. CDR3 length: 12 amino acids. Germline loops: CDR1 LGHNT, CDR2 FRNRAP. Trimming stripped 7 bases from V and 4 bases from J, with 10 bases between.

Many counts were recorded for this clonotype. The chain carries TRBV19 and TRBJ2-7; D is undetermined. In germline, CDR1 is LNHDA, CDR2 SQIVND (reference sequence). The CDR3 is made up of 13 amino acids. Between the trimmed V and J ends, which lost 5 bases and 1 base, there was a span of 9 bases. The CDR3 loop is CASSAGGSYEQYF. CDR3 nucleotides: TGTGCCAGTAGTGCCGGCGGTTCCTACGAGCAGTACTTC.

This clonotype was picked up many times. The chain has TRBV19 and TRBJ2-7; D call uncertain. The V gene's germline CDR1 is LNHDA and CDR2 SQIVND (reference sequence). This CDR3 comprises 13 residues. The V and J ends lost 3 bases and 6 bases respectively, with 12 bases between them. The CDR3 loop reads CASSMAGAAEQYF. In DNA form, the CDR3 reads TGTGCCAGTAGTATGGCAGGTGCAGCCGAGCAGTACTTC.

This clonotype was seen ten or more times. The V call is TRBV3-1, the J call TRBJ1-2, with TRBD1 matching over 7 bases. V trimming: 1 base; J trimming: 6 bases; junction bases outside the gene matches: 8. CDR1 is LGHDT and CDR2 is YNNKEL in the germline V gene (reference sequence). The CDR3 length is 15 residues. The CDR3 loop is CASSQGFGTDHGYTF. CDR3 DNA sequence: TGTGCCAGCAGCCAAGGCTTTGGGACAGATCATGGCTACACCTTC.

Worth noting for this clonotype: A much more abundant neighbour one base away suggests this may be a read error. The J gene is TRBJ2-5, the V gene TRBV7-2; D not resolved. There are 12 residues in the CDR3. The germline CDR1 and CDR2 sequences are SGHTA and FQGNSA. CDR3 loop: CASTSHLETQHF. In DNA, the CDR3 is TGTGCCAGCACATCCCATCTGGAGACCCAGCACTTC.

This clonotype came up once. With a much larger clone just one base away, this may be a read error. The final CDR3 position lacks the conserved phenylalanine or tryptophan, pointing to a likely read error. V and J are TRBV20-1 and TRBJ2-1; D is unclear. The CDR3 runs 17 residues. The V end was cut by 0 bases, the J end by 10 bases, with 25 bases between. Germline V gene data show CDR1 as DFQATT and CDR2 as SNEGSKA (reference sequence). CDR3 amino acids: CSARDLVGSHSLDEQFL. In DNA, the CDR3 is TGCAGTGCTAGAGATTTGGTGGGGTCCCACTCCCTGGACGAGCAGTTCCTC.

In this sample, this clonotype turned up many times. In DNA, the CDR3 is TGTGCCAGCAGCTTGGAGTCCAGCGGGGGGGCCATTTGGCTTGATACGCAGTATTTT. Translating it yields CASSLESSGGAIWLDTQYF. This chain joins TRBV5-4 and TRBJ2-3, with TRBD2 identical over 10 bases. Germline CDR1 SGHNT, CDR2 YYREEE (reference sequence). This CDR3 is built from 19 residues. Trimming cost V 0 bases and J 6 bases; bases outside gene matches: 16.

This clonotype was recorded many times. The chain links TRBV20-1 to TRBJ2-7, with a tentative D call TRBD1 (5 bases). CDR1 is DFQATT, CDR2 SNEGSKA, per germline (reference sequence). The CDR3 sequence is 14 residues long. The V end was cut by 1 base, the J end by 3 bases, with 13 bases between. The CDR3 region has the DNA TGCAGTGCTAGAGGCCAGGGCCTACTCTACGAGCAGTACTTC. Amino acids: CSARGQGLLYEQYF.